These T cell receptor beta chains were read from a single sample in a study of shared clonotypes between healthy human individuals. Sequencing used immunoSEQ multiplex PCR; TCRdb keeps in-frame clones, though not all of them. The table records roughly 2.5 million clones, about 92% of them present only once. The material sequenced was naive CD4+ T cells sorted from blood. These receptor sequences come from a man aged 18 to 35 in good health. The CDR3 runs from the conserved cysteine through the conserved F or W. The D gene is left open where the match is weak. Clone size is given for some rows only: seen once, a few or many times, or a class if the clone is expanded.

cdr3_nt: TGTGCCAGCAGCTTGGCCGGGGGGGATTGGGTCGAGCAGTACTTC; cdr3_aa: CASSLAGGDWVEQYF; j_call: TRBJ2-7; v_call: TRBV5-4; clone_size: .; d_call: TRBD2
cdr3_nt: TGTGCCAGCAGCTTAGGATCGTACGAGCAGTACTTC; cdr3_aa: CASSLGSYEQYF; j_call: TRBJ2-7; v_call: TRBV7-8; clone_size: .; d_call: .
cdr3_nt: TGTGCCACCAGCAGATTGAATTTAGACCTTCTCGGATATAATTCACCCCTCCACTTT; cdr3_aa: CATSRLNLDLLGYNSPLHF; j_call: TRBJ1-6; v_call: TRBV15; clone_size: .; d_call: .
cdr3_nt: TGCGCCAGCAGCCAAGAGGGACAGGGGGACTCTGGGGCCAACGTCCTGACTTTC; cdr3_aa: CASSQEGQGDSGANVLTF; j_call: TRBJ2-6; v_call: TRBV4-1; clone_size: .; d_call: TRBD1
cdr3_nt: TGTGCCAGCAGCCTGGCTAGCGGGAGGCGCACAGATACGCAGTATTTT; cdr3_aa: CASSLASGRRTDTQYF; j_call: TRBJ2-3; v_call: TRBV7-9; clone_size: .; d_call: TRBD2
cdr3_nt: TGCGCCAGCAGCTTGGGGGGACAGAAAGAGACCCAGTACTTC; cdr3_aa: CASSLGGQKETQYF; j_call: TRBJ2-5; v_call: TRBV5-1; clone_size: .; d_call: TRBD1
cdr3_nt: TGTGCCAGCAGCCATGGGACAGGGCAATACAATGAGCAGTTCTTC; cdr3_aa: CASSHGTGQYNEQFF; j_call: TRBJ2-1; v_call: TRBV11-3; clone_size: .; d_call: TRBD1
cdr3_nt: TGCGCCAGCAGCCGCACTTGGGACAGGGGGTCGAGTGATAATGAAAAACTGTTTTTT; cdr3_aa: CASSRTWDRGSSDNEKLFF; j_call: TRBJ1-4; v_call: TRBV4-3; clone_size: .; d_call: TRBD1
cdr3_nt: TGTGCCAGCAGCTTGACAGGGGAAGATTCACCCCTCCACTTT; cdr3_aa: CASSLTGEDSPLHF; j_call: TRBJ1-6; v_call: TRBV7-6; clone_size: .; d_call: TRBD1
cdr3_nt: TGTGCCAGCAGATTCGGGCAGGCCCTCGGCTATGGCTACACCTTC; cdr3_aa: CASRFGQALGYGYTF; j_call: TRBJ1-2; v_call: TRBV6-5; clone_size: .; d_call: .
cdr3_nt: TGTGCCAGCAGCCTCCGGACTAGCGCGGACTACGAGCAGTACTTC; cdr3_aa: CASSLRTSADYEQYF; j_call: TRBJ2-7; v_call: TRBV7-2; clone_size: .; d_call: TRBD2
cdr3_nt: TGTGCCAGCAGCCAAGGGACTAGCGGGAACTATGAGCAGTTCTTC; cdr3_aa: CASSQGTSGNYEQFF; j_call: TRBJ2-1; v_call: TRBV27; clone_size: .; d_call: TRBD2
cdr3_nt: TGTGCCAGTAGTATAGTGAAGAACACTGAAGCTTTCTTT; cdr3_aa: CASSIVKNTEAFF; j_call: TRBJ1-1; v_call: TRBV19; clone_size: once; d_call: .
cdr3_nt: TGTGCCAGCAAGCTCTCAGGGCGATCGGTGGGGAACACTGAAGCTTTCTTT; cdr3_aa: CASKLSGRSVGNTEAFF; j_call: TRBJ1-1; v_call: TRBV27; clone_size: .; d_call: .
cdr3_nt: TGTGCCAGCTTACGGACAGGGGATAACATTCAGTACTTC; cdr3_aa: CASLRTGDNIQYF; j_call: TRBJ2-4; v_call: TRBV7-8; clone_size: .; d_call: TRBD1
cdr3_nt: TGTGCCAGTAGTACTGACGGACTGAAGTATTCACCCCTCCACTTT; cdr3_aa: CASSTDGLKYSPLHF; j_call: TRBJ1-6; v_call: TRBV19; clone_size: few; d_call: .
cdr3_nt: TGTGCCAGCAGTCACGCGGGCCTAACACGGGGTGAGCAGTTCTTC; cdr3_aa: CASSHAGLTRGEQFF; j_call: TRBJ2-1; v_call: TRBV6-5; clone_size: .; d_call: .
cdr3_nt: TGTGCCAGCTCACCACTACCGGGGATCGAGTCACCCCTCCACTTT; cdr3_aa: CASSPLPGIESPLHF; j_call: TRBJ1-6; v_call: TRBV18; clone_size: .; d_call: .
cdr3_nt: TGTGCCAGCAGTTACGGGCAGAGCTCCTATAATTCACCCCTCCACTTT; cdr3_aa: CASSYGQSSYNSPLHF; j_call: TRBJ1-6; v_call: TRBV6-6; clone_size: once; d_call: .
cdr3_nt: TGTGCCAGCAACCCCCGGGACAGACCAAATTCACCCCTCCACTTT; cdr3_aa: CASNPRDRPNSPLHF; j_call: TRBJ1-6; v_call: TRBV28; clone_size: .; d_call: TRBD1
cdr3_nt: TGTGCCAGTAGTATCAGGTCAGGGACCGGCTATAGCAATCAGCCCCAGCATTTT; cdr3_aa: CASSIRSGTGYSNQPQHF; j_call: TRBJ1-5; v_call: TRBV19; clone_size: .; d_call: .
cdr3_nt: TGCGCCAGCAGTCTCGACACCGGGACAGGGTTAGGAAAACTGTTTTTT; cdr3_aa: CASSLDTGTGLGKLFF; j_call: TRBJ1-4; v_call: TRBV4-1; clone_size: .; d_call: TRBD1
cdr3_nt: TGCGCCAGCAGCTACCTGCCCAGGGGGGATGGCTACACCTTC; cdr3_aa: CASSYLPRGDGYTF; j_call: TRBJ1-2; v_call: TRBV4-1; clone_size: .; d_call: TRBD1
cdr3_nt: TGTGCCAGCAGCCAAGAACGCGCGGGGGGGTACAATGAGCAGTTCTTC; cdr3_aa: CASSQERAGGYNEQFF; j_call: TRBJ2-1; v_call: TRBV4-2; clone_size: once; d_call: TRBD2
cdr3_nt: TGTGCCAGCAGAAGGGCGGCTGGAAACACCATATATTTT; cdr3_aa: CASRRAAGNTIYF; j_call: TRBJ1-3; v_call: TRBV7-2; clone_size: .; d_call: .
cdr3_nt: TGCGCCAGCAGCCAAGATCGGGTTGAAAAACTGTTTTTT; cdr3_aa: CASSQDRVEKLFF; j_call: TRBJ1-4; v_call: TRBV4-3; clone_size: .; d_call: .
cdr3_nt: TGTGCCAGCACAACAGGGTGGGGCAATCAGCCCCAGCATTTT; cdr3_aa: CASTTGWGNQPQHF; j_call: TRBJ1-5; v_call: TRBV18; clone_size: .; d_call: .
cdr3_nt: TGTGCCAGCAGCCAGGTGACAGGTGGCAATCAGCCCCAGCATTTT; cdr3_aa: CASSQVTGGNQPQHF; j_call: TRBJ1-5; v_call: TRBV28; clone_size: few; d_call: .
cdr3_nt: TGTGCTAGTGGTTTGGTACGGGGGGGAGGATCCTACGAGCAGTACTTC; cdr3_aa: CASGLVRGGGSYEQYF; j_call: TRBJ2-7; v_call: TRBV12-5; clone_size: .; d_call: TRBD2
cdr3_nt: TGTGCCACCAACAGGGCTAGTTTGACAGATACGCAGTATTTT; cdr3_aa: CATNRASLTDTQYF; j_call: TRBJ2-3; v_call: TRBV6-1; clone_size: once; d_call: .
cdr3_nt: TGTGCCAGCAGCTCGTTAAAACTACAGGGCTCAGACTATGGCTACACCTTC; cdr3_aa: CASSSLKLQGSDYGYTF; j_call: TRBJ1-2; v_call: TRBV11-2; clone_size: .; d_call: .
cdr3_nt: TGCGCCAGCAGCCGACTAGCGGGAGTAGGGAATGAGCAGTTCTTC; cdr3_aa: CASSRLAGVGNEQFF; j_call: TRBJ2-1; v_call: TRBV4-1; clone_size: .; d_call: TRBD2
cdr3_nt: TGCGCCAGCAGTCAGGACAGGGTTTTCGACGAGCAGTACTTC; cdr3_aa: CASSQDRVFDEQYF; j_call: TRBJ2-7; v_call: TRBV10-2; clone_size: .; d_call: TRBD1
cdr3_nt: TGCGCCAGCAGCTTGGAGGGACTATCTTACAATGAGCAGTTCTTC; cdr3_aa: CASSLEGLSYNEQFF; j_call: TRBJ2-1; v_call: TRBV5-1; clone_size: .; d_call: TRBD2
cdr3_nt: TGTGCCAGCAGTTACCTTGGGACTAGCGGGGCCCCATTGTATTTT; cdr3_aa: CASSYLGTSGAPLYF; j_call: TRBJ2-3; v_call: TRBV6-5; clone_size: .; d_call: TRBD2
cdr3_nt: TGTGCCAGCAGCAAGTCGGACAGGGTGAATAAGGATGGCTACACCTTC; cdr3_aa: CASSKSDRVNKDGYTF; j_call: TRBJ1-2; v_call: TRBV21-1; clone_size: .; d_call: .
cdr3_nt: TGTGCCTGGAGCGGCCCGGGGGCTCAGCCCCAGCATTTT; cdr3_aa: CAWSGPGAQPQHF; j_call: TRBJ1-5; v_call: TRBV30; clone_size: .; d_call: .
cdr3_nt: TGTGCCAGCAGTTTACCCAGCGGGGTACTAAAGGATACGCAGTATTTT; cdr3_aa: CASSLPSGVLKDTQYF; j_call: TRBJ2-3; v_call: TRBV28; clone_size: .; d_call: TRBD2
cdr3_nt: TGTGCCAGCTCAATCGGTCTTCAGGGGTTCTTC; cdr3_aa: CASSIGLQGFF; j_call: TRBJ2-1; v_call: TRBV18; clone_size: .; d_call: .
cdr3_nt: TGCGCCAGCAGCTTGGCGGACCGCAACAATGAGCAGTTCTTC; cdr3_aa: CASSLADRNNEQFF; j_call: TRBJ2-1; v_call: TRBV5-1; clone_size: .; d_call: .
cdr3_nt: TGCGCCAGCAGCCAGACTAGCGGGGGAGGGAATGAGCAGTTCTTC; cdr3_aa: CASSQTSGGGNEQFF; j_call: TRBJ2-1; v_call: TRBV5-1; clone_size: .; d_call: TRBD2
cdr3_nt: TGTGCCAGCAGTTCCCCCGGGACAGGGGGTGCTGGCTACACCTTC; cdr3_aa: CASSSPGTGGAGYTF; j_call: TRBJ1-2; v_call: TRBV28; clone_size: .; d_call: TRBD1
cdr3_nt: TGTGCCAGCAGCATGAGCGGGGGTGGATCGGGAGAGACCCAGTACTTC; cdr3_aa: CASSMSGGGSGETQYF; j_call: TRBJ2-5; v_call: TRBV7-9; clone_size: .; d_call: TRBD2
cdr3_nt: TGCGCCAGCAGCTTAAGGGAGAACACTGAAGCTTTCTTT; cdr3_aa: CASSLRENTEAFF; j_call: TRBJ1-1; v_call: TRBV5-1; clone_size: few; d_call: .
cdr3_nt: TGTGCCTGGAGTAGGGCAGGGGGCGGAGAGACCCAGTACTTC; cdr3_aa: CAWSRAGGGETQYF; j_call: TRBJ2-5; v_call: TRBV30; clone_size: .; d_call: TRBD1
cdr3_nt: TGTGCCAGCGATTGGAAGGCCCCGCGACGCGGACAGGGACTTCAGCCCCAGCATTTT; cdr3_aa: CASDWKAPRRGQGLQPQHF; j_call: TRBJ1-5; v_call: TRBV7-8; clone_size: .; d_call: TRBD1